This T cell receptor (beta chain) was sequenced for a study of patients and donors after allogeneic stem cell transplantation (dated by TCRdb to between 2020 and 2021). The CDR3 runs 15 amino acids, cysteine and phenylalanine included. The retained sequence is limited to the CDR3, 45 bases, with the frame set at the first base. CDR1 and CDR2, per the germline V gene, are LGHNA and YSLEER. Trimming accounts for 2 bases at V and 3 bases at J, while the number of junction bases matched to no gene is 6. This clonotype was counted a few times. The specificity of this receptor is unknown. One base away there is no much larger clone; base qualities are not given. Libraries were built with RT-PCR. These reads were obtained on a NextSeq 550. TCRdb reran the public reads through fastp at Q25 and MiXCR, keeping productive beta chains. Entries that share a CDR3 protein sequence are merged under the most common genes and DNA. The sample includes about a million distinct CDR3 sequences, with roughly 17% observed a single time. Of the sample, approximately 5.9% is held by the ten largest clones.

Recombination connected TRBV4-3 to TRBJ2-7; 8 bases in the middle match TRBD2. The clonotype was recovered from a human donor who was either an allogeneic HSCT recipient or a stem cell or donor lymphocyte infusion donor (not recorded which). It is not recorded whose cells these are; they may come from a transplant donor. Sequencing used blood, either unsorted or a sorted T cell fraction (not recorded which). The base sequence is TGCGCCAGCAGCCAAACACTAGCGGAGTACTACGAGCAGTACTTC. Its translation reads: CASSQTLAEYYEQYF.